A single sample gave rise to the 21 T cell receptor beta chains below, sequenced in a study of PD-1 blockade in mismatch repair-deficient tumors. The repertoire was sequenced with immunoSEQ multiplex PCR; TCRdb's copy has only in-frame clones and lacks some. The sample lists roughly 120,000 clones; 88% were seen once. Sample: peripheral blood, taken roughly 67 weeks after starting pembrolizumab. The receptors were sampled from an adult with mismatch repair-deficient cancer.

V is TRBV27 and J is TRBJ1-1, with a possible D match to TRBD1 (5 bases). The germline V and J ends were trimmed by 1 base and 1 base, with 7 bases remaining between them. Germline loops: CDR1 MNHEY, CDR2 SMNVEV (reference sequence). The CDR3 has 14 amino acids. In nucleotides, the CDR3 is TGTGCCAGCAGTTTATACAGGACGAACACTGAAGCTTTCTTT. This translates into CASSLYRTNTEAFF.

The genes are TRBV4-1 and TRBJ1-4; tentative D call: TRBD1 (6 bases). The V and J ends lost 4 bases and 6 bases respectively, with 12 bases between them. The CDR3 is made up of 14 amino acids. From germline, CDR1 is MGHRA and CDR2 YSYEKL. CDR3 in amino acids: CASSPLGAYEKLFF. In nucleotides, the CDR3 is TGCGCCAGCAGCCCCCTGGGGGCCTATGAAAAACTGTTTTTT.

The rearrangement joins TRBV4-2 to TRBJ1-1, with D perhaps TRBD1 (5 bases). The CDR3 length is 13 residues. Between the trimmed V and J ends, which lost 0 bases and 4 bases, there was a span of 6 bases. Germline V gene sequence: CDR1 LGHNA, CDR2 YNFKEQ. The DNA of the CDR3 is TGTGCCAGCAGCCAAGAGGGGGTCACTGAAGCTTTCTTT. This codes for CASSQEGVTEAFF.

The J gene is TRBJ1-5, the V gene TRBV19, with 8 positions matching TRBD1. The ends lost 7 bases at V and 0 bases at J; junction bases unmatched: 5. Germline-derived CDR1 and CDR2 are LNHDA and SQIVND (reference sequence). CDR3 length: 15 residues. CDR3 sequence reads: CASTMTGDSNQPQHF. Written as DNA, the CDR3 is TGTGCCAGTACCATGACAGGGGATAGCAATCAGCCCCAGCATTTT.

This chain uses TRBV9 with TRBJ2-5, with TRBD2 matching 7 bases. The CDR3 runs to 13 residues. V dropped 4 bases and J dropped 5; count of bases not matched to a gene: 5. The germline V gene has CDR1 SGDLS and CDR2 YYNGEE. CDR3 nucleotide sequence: TGTGCCAGCAGCACGGGGGGTCCGGAGACCCAGTACTTC. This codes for CASSTGGPETQYF.

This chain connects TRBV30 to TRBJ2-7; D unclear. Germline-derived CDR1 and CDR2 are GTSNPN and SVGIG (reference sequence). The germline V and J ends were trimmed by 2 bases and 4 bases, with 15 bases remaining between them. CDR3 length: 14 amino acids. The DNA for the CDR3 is TGTGCCTGGAGTAATCCTGGGGAATTATACGAGCAGTACTTC. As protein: CAWSNPGELYEQYF.

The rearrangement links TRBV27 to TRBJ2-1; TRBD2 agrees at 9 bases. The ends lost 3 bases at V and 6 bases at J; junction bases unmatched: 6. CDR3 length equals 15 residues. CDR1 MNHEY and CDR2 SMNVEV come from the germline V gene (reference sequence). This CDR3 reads CASSFQREVINEQFF. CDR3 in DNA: TGTGCCAGCAGTTTTCAGCGGGAGGTGATCAATGAGCAGTTCTTC.

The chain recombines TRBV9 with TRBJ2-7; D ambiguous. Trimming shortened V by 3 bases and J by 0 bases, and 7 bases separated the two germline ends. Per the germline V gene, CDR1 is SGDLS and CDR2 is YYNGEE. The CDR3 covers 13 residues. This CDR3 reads CASSASFSYEQYF. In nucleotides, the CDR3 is TGTGCCAGCAGCGCCTCCTTCTCCTACGAGCAGTACTTC.

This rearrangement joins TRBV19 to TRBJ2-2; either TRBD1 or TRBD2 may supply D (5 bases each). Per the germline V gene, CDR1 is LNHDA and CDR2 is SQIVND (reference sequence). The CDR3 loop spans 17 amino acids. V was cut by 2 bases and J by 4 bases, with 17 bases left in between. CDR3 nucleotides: TGTGCCAGTAGTATAATTTACGTGTGGGGACGCACCGGGGAGCTGTTTTTT. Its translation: CASSIIYVWGRTGELFF. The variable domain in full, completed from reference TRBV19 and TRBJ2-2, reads DGGITQSPKYLFRKEGQNVTLSCEQNLNHDAMYWYRQDPGQGLRLIYYSQIVNDFQKGDIAEGYSVSREKKESFPLTVTSAQKNPTAFYLCASSIIYVWGRTGELFFGEGSRLTVL.

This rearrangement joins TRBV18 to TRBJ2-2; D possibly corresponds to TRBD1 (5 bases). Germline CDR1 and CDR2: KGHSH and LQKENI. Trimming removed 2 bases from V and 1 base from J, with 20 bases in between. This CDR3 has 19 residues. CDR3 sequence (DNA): TGTGCCAGCTCACCAGGGCGACAGACCAACCCCATGAACACCGGGGAGCTGTTTTTT. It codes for CASSPGRQTNPMNTGELFF.

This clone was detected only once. CDR3 amino acids: CAWTPGSGNTIYF. The CDR3 DNA reads TGTGCCTGGACCCCGGGATCTGGAAACACCATATATTTT. The chain employs TRBV30 and TRBJ1-3; D is uncertain. The CDR3 contains 13 residues. Germline CDR1 is GTSNPN and CDR2 is SVGIG (reference sequence). Between the trimmed V and J ends, which lost 4 bases and 1 base, there was a span of 8 bases.

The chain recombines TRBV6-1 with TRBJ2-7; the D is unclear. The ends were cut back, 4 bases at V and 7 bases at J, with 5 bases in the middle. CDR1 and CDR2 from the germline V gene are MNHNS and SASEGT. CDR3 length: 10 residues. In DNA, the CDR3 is TGTGCCAGCAGTGGACTGGAGCAGTACTTC. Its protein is CASSGLEQYF.

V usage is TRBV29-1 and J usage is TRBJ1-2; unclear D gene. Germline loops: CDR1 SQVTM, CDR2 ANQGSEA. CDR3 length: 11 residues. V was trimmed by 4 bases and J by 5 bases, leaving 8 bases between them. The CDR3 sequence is CSVAELYGYTF. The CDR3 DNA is TGCAGCGTTGCGGAACTATATGGCTACACCTTC.

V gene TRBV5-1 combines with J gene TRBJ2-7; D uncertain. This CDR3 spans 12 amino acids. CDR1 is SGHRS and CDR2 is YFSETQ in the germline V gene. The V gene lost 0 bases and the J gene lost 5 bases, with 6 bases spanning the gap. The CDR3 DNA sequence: TGCGCCAGCAGCTTGGATCTCGACGAGCAGTACTTC. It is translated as CASSLDLDEQYF.

The CDR3 here is CASSQDFSYGANVLTF. CDR3 nucleotides: TGCGCCAGCAGCCAAGATTTTAGCTACGGGGCCAACGTCCTGACTTTC. V gene TRBV4-1 combines with J gene TRBJ2-6; D gene unclear. V was trimmed by 0 bases and J by 4 bases, leaving 10 bases between them. This CDR3 is built from 16 residues. CDR1 is MGHRA, CDR2 YSYEKL, per germline.

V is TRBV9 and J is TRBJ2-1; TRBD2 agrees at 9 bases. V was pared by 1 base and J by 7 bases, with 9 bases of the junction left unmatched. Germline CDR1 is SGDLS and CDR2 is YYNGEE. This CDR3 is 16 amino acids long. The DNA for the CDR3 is TGTGCCAGCAGCGTAAAGACTAGCGGATTGTGGAATGAGCAGTTCTTC. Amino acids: CASSVKTSGLWNEQFF. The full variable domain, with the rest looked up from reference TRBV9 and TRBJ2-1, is DSGVTQTPKHLITATGQRVTLRCSPRSGDLSVYWYQQSLDQGLQFLIQYYNGEERAKGNILERFSAQQFPDLHSELNLSSLELGDSALYFCASSVKTSGLWNEQFFGPGTRLTVL.

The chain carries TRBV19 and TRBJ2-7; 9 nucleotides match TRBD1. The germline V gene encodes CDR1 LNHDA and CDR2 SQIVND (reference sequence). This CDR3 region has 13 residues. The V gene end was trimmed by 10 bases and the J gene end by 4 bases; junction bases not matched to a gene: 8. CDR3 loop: CATVDRGTYEQYF. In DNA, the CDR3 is TGTGCCACCGTGGACAGGGGAACGTACGAGCAGTACTTC.

CDR3 nucleotides: TGTGCCAGCAATGTGGCAAACTCCTACGAGCAGTACTTC. The encoded protein is CASNVANSYEQYF. V usage is TRBV28 and J usage is TRBJ2-7; no clear D gene. The CDR3 is 13 amino acids. Trimming cost V 7 bases and J 0 bases, with 10 bases left between them. The germline CDR1 and CDR2 sequences are MDHEN and SYDVKM. The full variable domain, its missing parts supplied by reference TRBV28 and TRBJ2-7, is DVKVTQSSRYLVKRTGEKVFLECVQDMDHENMFWYRQDPGLGLRLIYFSYDVKMKEKGDIPEGYSVSREKKERFSLILESASTNQTSMYLCASNVANSYEQYFGPGTRLTVT.

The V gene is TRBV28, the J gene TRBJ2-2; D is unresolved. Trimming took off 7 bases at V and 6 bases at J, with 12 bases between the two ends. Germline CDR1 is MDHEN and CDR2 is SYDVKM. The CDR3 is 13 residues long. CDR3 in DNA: TGTGCCAGCACCCCCAGCCGGCCCGGGGAGCTGTTTTTT. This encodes CASTPSRPGELFF.

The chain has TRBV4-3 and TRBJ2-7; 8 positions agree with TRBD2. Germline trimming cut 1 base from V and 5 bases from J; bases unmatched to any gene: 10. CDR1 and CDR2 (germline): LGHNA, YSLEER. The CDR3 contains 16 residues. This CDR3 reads CASSQGDSGTSNEQYF. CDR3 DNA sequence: TGCGCCAGCAGCCAAGGTGATAGCGGGACATCGAACGAGCAGTACTTC.

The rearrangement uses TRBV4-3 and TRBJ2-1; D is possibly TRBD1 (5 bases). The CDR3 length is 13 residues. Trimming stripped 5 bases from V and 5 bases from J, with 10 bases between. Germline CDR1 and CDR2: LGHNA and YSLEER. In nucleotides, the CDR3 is TGCGCCAGCAGCGGGGCTGGCCACAATGAGCAGTTCTTC. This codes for CASSGAGHNEQFF.